This T cell receptor (beta chain) was identified during a study of T cell responses to AZD1222 COVID-19 vaccine. The method was immunoSEQ multiplex PCR; TCRdb's version includes in-frame clones alone and lacks a portion of them. The top ten hold about 9.4% of the sample, which has over 150,000 clones, approximately 92% seen once. CDR3 length: 14 residues. Germline V gives CDR1 DFQATT, CDR2 SNEGSKA (reference sequence). V lost 3 bases to trimming and J lost 3 bases; unmatched junction nucleotides: 4. The chain links TRBV20-1 to TRBJ1-2, with 10 positions matching TRBD1. This TCR was recovered from an adult in good health. Sequenced here: peripheral blood, sampled on day 0 of AZD1222 vaccination. CDR3: CSASSGQGDYGYTF. The CDR3 nucleotides are TGCAGTGCTAGTTCCGGACAGGGGGACTATGGCTACACCTTC.